This T cell receptor beta chain was profiled in a study of blood T cell repertoires in COVID-19. On the study more broadly: Some COVID-19 samples were acute and others convalescent; all came from the United States, Italy and Spain. Sources were T cells, B-cell-depleted T cells, or PBMCs; the material itself was cDNA or gDNA.

This clone has more than one count but fewer than ten. In the original analysis: Reference gene primers were amplified, and this amplification served to estimate nucleated cell counts. The data were produced by immunoSEQ multiplex PCR, yet TCRdb's version contains in-frame clones alone and is incomplete. V, J and clone size were drawn from that table, and D and trimming were deduced from the DNA. The table has approximately 200,000 clones, under 90% seen once. After removal of 5 bases from V and 7 bases from J, the junction contained 4 bases not matched to a gene. Germline assignment: CDR1 MNHEY and CDR2 SVGEGT. The CDR3 covers 14 residues.

V usage is TRBV6-2 or TRBV6-3 and J usage is TRBJ1-6; 8 nucleotides line up with TRBD1. The sequencing sample was made of peripheral blood. The clonotype was recovered from a woman aged 60-70 years who had recovered from COVID-19. The CDR3: CASSQWTGNSPLHF. In DNA form, the CDR3 reads TGTGCCAGCAGTCAATGGACAGGGAATTCACCCCTCCACTTT.